These 8 T cell receptor beta chains were sequenced from one sample in a study of blood T cell repertoires in COVID-19. Measured with immunoSEQ multiplex PCR; TCRdb has only the in-frame clones, and not every one. The sample has about 230,000 clones; more than 65% are singletons. Input material: peripheral blood. The receptors were sampled from a woman aged 80 or over with acute or convalescent COVID-19.

J is TRBJ1-5 and V is TRBV5-4; D perhaps matches TRBD1 (5 bases). Trimming left V 0 bases short and J 2 bases short, with 9 bases between. Germline values: CDR1 SGHNT, CDR2 YYREEE (reference sequence). This CDR3 is 15 amino acids long. The CDR3, as DNA: TGTGCCAGCAGCTTGGACGGGGGGGGCAATCAGCCCCAGCATTTT. It translates to CASSLDGGGNQPQHF.

V usage is TRBV5-1 and J usage is TRBJ2-3; 9 positions match TRBD2. Per germline, CDR1 SGHRS and CDR2 YFSETQ. CDR3 length: 16 residues. Losses at the gene ends were 4 bases for V and 2 bases for J; bases not matched to a gene: 8. The CDR3 is CASSPTLAGNTDTQYF. The CDR3 nucleotides read TGCGCCAGCAGCCCGACCCTAGCGGGGAACACAGATACGCAGTATTTT.

This chain joins TRBV30 and TRBJ2-3; perhaps TRBD2 as D (6 bases). The V end was cut by 4 bases, the J end by 6 bases, with 14 bases between. Germline V lookup: CDR1 GTSNPN, CDR2 SVGIG (reference sequence). The CDR3 has 13 amino acids. CDR3 in amino acids: CAWTLPGGDTQYF. CDR3 in DNA: TGTGCCTGGACCCTACCAGGAGGGGATACGCAGTATTTT.

The J gene is TRBJ2-5, the V gene TRBV10-3; 8 bases map to TRBD2. Per the germline V gene, CDR1 is ENHRY and CDR2 is SYGVKD. The CDR3 runs to 15 residues. Losses at the gene ends were 4 bases for V and 3 bases for J; bases not matched to a gene: 7. CDR3 DNA: TGTGCCATCAGTGGGGCTTCGGGGGGGGAAGAGACCCAGTACTTC. Translating gives CAISGASGGEETQYF.

This chain connects TRBV5-1 to TRBJ2-7; the match to TRBD1 covers 7 bases. CDR3 length: 15 amino acids. The germline V gene has CDR1 SGHRS and CDR2 YFSETQ. Trimming cost V 0 bases and J 3 bases; bases outside gene matches: 6. The CDR3 DNA reads TGCGCCAGCAGCTTGGAAGGGGACAGACACTACGAGCAGTACTTC. Protein product: CASSLEGDRHYEQYF.

This clone was detected once. The V gene is TRBV15, the J gene TRBJ1-5, with TRBD1 matching over 7 bases. CDR1 is LNHNV, CDR2 YYDKDF, per germline (reference sequence). This CDR3 is 11 amino acids long. V shed 5 bases and J 11 bases; nucleotides not matched to a gene: 3. For the CDR3, the DNA is TGTGCCACCAGCCAGACAGGGTCCCAGCATTTT. Encoded protein: CATSQTGSQHF. Combining the CDR3 with reference TRBV15 and TRBJ1-5 gives the whole variable domain DAMVIQNPRYQVTQFGKPVTLSCSQTLNHNVMYWYQQKSSQAPKLLFHYYDKDFNNEADTPDNFQSRRPNTSFCFLDIRSPGLGDTAMYLCATSQTGSQHFGDGTRLSIL.

This chain connects TRBV5-1 to TRBJ1-1; the D is unclear. V was pared by 4 bases and J by 3 bases, with 10 bases between. The germline V gene has CDR1 SGHRS and CDR2 YFSETQ. The CDR3 runs 13 residues. The CDR3 coding sequence is TGCGCCAGCAGCCCCCCACTAGACACTGAAGCTTTCTTT. Translated, it gives CASSPPLDTEAFF.

The J gene is TRBJ2-7, the V gene TRBV7-9; D may be TRBD1 (6 bases). In germline, CDR1 is SEHNR, CDR2 FQNEAQ (reference sequence). The CDR3 spans 12 residues. V lost 6 bases, J lost 3 bases, and 9 bases lay in between. CDR3 bases: TGTGCCAGCAGAAACAGGGACTACGAGCAGTACTTC. This translates into CASRNRDYEQYF.